Reported below is one TCR beta chain. V lost 5 bases and J lost 4; bases outside the gene matches: 12. The CDR3 sequence is 16 residues long. CDR1 is MDHEN, CDR2 SYDVKM, per germline. This entry belongs to a study of blood T cell repertoires in COVID-19. Turning to the study itself: COVID-19 samples from acute and convalescent phases originated in the United States, Italy and Spain.

Profiling relied on immunoSEQ multiplex PCR, and the TCRdb table lists in-frame clones only, not all of them. The table includes over 200,000 clones, roughly four fifths detected once. What was sequenced was peripheral blood. The rearrangement links TRBV28 to TRBJ2-7, with 9 bases aligning to TRBD1. This clonotype was sampled from a woman aged 35 to 49 with acute or convalescent COVID-19. The CDR3 DNA follows: TGTGCCAGCAGTCCCCCCCCGGGACAGGGTGGATACGAGCAGTACTTC. Its protein product is CASSPPPGQGGYEQYF.